The clone carrying this T cell receptor (beta chain) was counted once. The antigen is undetermined. TCRdb re-called the 5' RACE reads with MiXCR, one entry per CDR3 protein. Of about 290,000 distinct CDR3 sequences listed, roughly 15% were seen once; the top ten hold 22%. These data are taken from a study of T-cell memory formation after mild COVID-19. Across the whole study: Clustering of TCRs was largely donor specific. The study's findings and limits: CD4+ bias marked clones expanding day 15 to 37, unlike balanced contracting clones. Among contracting clones, CD4+ were mainly CM/EM and CD8+ enriched in EMRA.

V trimming: 6 bases; J trimming: 8 bases; junction bases outside the gene matches: 7. The CDR3 covers 15 residues. Germline values: CDR1 MNHEY, CDR2 SVGAGI. The chain links TRBV6-5 to TRBJ2-6, with 10 bases lining up with TRBD1. Sequencing used PBMCs or a T cell subset sorted from them (not recorded which). This clonotype was sampled from a man younger than 35 who had mild COVID-19 (a few samples of this study predate the infection). Cell type and time point are not known. CDR3 protein: CASRYGQGVSNVLTF. In DNA form, the CDR3 reads TGTGCCAGCAGGTACGGACAGGGGGTGTCCAACGTCCTGACTTTC.